The 13 T cell receptor beta chains given below trace back to one sample, sequenced in a study of T cells in Graves' hyperthyroidism and ophthalmopathy. The CDR3 regions of TCR beta were amplified from RNA transcripts. When the TCR CDR3 underwent first-round RT-PCR, the HTBI primer set was used. In TCRdb, the multiplex PCR reads were re-called with MiXCR into one record per CDR3 protein. The data hold about 410,000 distinct CDR3 sequences, with approximately 15% observed a single time. Specimen: blood. The source of these receptors is a young man with Graves' ophthalmopathy.

This clonotype was observed a few times. The V and J genes are TRBV20-1 and TRBJ2-7; D perhaps matches TRBD2 (6 bases). In germline, CDR1 is DFQATT, CDR2 SNEGSKA (reference sequence). The CDR3 has 13 amino acids. Trimming removed 0 bases from V and 5 bases from J, with 11 bases in between. The CDR3 region is CSAREPGRHEQYF. CDR3 in DNA: TGCAGTGCTAGAGAGCCGGGGAGGCACGAGCAGTACTTC.

On this clonotype: Just one base apart from a much larger clone, this may be a read error. V usage is TRBV11-3 and J usage is TRBJ1-3, with TRBD1 matching 8 bases. Germline V gene sequence: CDR1 SGHNT, CDR2 YENEEA. This CDR3 contains 15 residues. The CDR3 reads CVSSQTGVRGNTIYF. The CDR3 coding sequence is TGTGTCAGCAGCCAGACAGGGGTCCGTGGAAACACCATATATTTT.

This clonotype showed up many times. The gene calls are TRBV19 and TRBJ1-2; TRBD1 agrees at 8 bases. CDR1 and CDR2 from the germline V gene are LNHDA and SQIVND (reference sequence). The CDR3 runs to 15 residues. V was clipped by 4 bases and J by 4 bases; unmatched bases: 8. CDR3 residues: CASSTGRQGSYGYTF. The DNA of the CDR3 is TGTGCCAGTAGTACGGGAAGACAGGGGAGCTATGGCTACACCTTC.

This clonotype was observed at least ten times. This sequence joins TRBV3-1 and TRBJ2-1; D call uncertain. Per the germline V gene, CDR1 is LGHDT and CDR2 is YNNKEL (reference sequence). The germline V and J ends were trimmed by 1 base and 2 bases, with 12 bases remaining between them. The CDR3 has 16 amino acids. The CDR3 sequence is CASSQGDLRPYNEQFF. CDR3 nucleotide sequence: TGTGCCAGCAGCCAAGGAGATCTCAGGCCCTACAATGAGCAGTTCTTC.

This clonotype was picked up many times. The rearrangement links TRBV7-9 to TRBJ2-2, with TRBD2 matching over 7 bases. Germline trimming cut 5 bases from V and 0 bases from J; bases unmatched to any gene: 3. The CDR3 length is 15 residues. Looked up from germline, CDR1 is SEHNR and CDR2 is FQNEAQ (reference sequence). This chain's CDR3 is CASSQSGANTGELFF. The DNA for the CDR3 is TGTGCCAGCAGCCAGAGCGGGGCGAACACCGGGGAGCTGTTTTTT. Looking up the rest from reference TRBV7-9 and TRBJ2-2 gives the full variable domain: DTGVSQNPRHKITKRGQNVTFRCDPISEHNRLYWYRQTLGQGPEFLTYFQNEAQLEKSRLLSDRFSAERPKGSFSTLEIQRTEQGDSAMYLCASSQSGANTGELFFGEGSRLTVL.

This clonotype was counted ten times or more. The chain recombines TRBV27 with TRBJ2-1, with 8 positions matching TRBD2. V was clipped by 7 bases and J by 3 bases; unmatched bases: 8. This CDR3 comprises 15 residues. Looked up from germline, CDR1 is MNHEY and CDR2 is SMNVEV (reference sequence). CDR3 nucleotide sequence: TGTGCCAGCACCAGGTCCGGGACTAGCTACAATGAGCAGTTCTTC. It specifies CASTRSGTSYNEQFF.

This clonotype was seen at least ten times. The CDR3 reads CASSVLADFYEQYF. In nucleotides, the CDR3 is TGTGCCAGCAGCGTACTAGCGGACTTCTACGAGCAGTACTTC. The chain carries TRBV6-2 or TRBV6-3 and TRBJ2-7; 8 positions agree with TRBD2. The CDR3 runs to 14 residues. V shed 6 bases, J shed 3 bases, and the junction held 7 bases outside the gene matches. CDR1 and CDR2 (germline): MNHEY, SVGEGT.

This clonotype was seen many times. The chain couples TRBV6-6 to TRBJ2-1, with D possibly being TRBD1 (5 bases). Germline CDR1 MNHNY, CDR2 SVGAGI (reference sequence). Deletions cut 2 bases from V and 6 bases from J, with 8 bases between. The CDR3 has 13 amino acids. In DNA, the CDR3 is TGTGCCAGCAGTTACGAACAGGCCAATGAGCAGTTCTTC. Translating gives CASSYEQANEQFF.

This clonotype has at least ten counts. The chain links TRBV7-8 to TRBJ2-7; TRBD2 matches at 12 bases. Per the germline V gene, CDR1 is SGHVS and CDR2 is FQNEAQ. With 6 bases clipped from V and 1 base from J, the junction kept 4 bases outside the gene matches. The CDR3 has 15 residues. CDR3 sequence (DNA): TGTGCCAGCAGACCCGGACTAGCGGGATCCTACGAGCAGTACTTC. The encoded protein is CASRPGLAGSYEQYF.

This clonotype was picked up many times. CDR3 loop: CASSLGGPYTEAFF. In DNA form, the CDR3 reads TGTGCCAGCAGCTTGGGGGGACCTTACACTGAAGCTTTCTTT. The chain joins TRBV5-6 to TRBJ1-1; possibly TRBD1 for D (5 bases). The V gene's germline CDR1 is SGHDT and CDR2 YYEEEE. Trimming left V 0 bases short and J 3 bases short, with 9 bases between. The CDR3 is 14 residues long.

The V and J genes are TRBV25-1 and TRBJ1-2; D gene unclear. CDR1 is MGHDK, CDR2 SYGVNS, per germline. Trimming shortened V by 4 bases and J by 2 bases, and 8 bases separated the two germline ends. The CDR3 contains 13 residues. In DNA form, the CDR3 reads TGTGCCAGCAGTGTATCTGGCAACTATGGCTACACCTTC. Amino acid sequence: CASSVSGNYGYTF.

The chain has TRBV7-8 and TRBJ1-1; 8 bases fit TRBD1. The trim removed 4 bases at V and 2 bases at J, leaving 6 bases unmatched. Germline V lookup: CDR1 SGHVS, CDR2 FQNEAQ. CDR3 length: 15 amino acids. As DNA, the CDR3 is TGTGCCAGCAGCTCGCCGGGACAGGATAACACTGAAGCTTTCTTT. Its translation: CASSSPGQDNTEAFF.

There are many counts of this clonotype. The chain couples TRBV28 to TRBJ2-1; D is undetermined. V was trimmed by 2 bases and J by 4 bases, leaving 6 bases between them. CDR1 and CDR2 from the germline V gene are MDHEN and SYDVKM. This CDR3 is 13 amino acids long. CDR3 loop: CASSLVRYNEQFF. The CDR3, as DNA: TGTGCCAGCAGTTTAGTCCGGTACAATGAGCAGTTCTTC.